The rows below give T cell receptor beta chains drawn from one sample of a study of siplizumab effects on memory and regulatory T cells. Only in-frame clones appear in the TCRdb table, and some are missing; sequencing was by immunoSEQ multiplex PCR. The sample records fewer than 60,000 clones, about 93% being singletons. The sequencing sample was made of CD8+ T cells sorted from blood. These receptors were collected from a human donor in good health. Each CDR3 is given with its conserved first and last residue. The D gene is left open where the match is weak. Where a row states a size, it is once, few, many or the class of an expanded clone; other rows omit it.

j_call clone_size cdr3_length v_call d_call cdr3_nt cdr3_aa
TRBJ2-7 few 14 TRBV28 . TGTGCCAGCAGTTCCACCTCCGAGCTCTACGAGCAGTACTTC CASSSTSELYEQYF
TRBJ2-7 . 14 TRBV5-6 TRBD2 TGTGCCAGCAGCCTTTTAGCGGGAGGTTACGAGCAGTACTTC CASSLLAGGYEQYF
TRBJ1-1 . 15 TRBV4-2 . TGTGCCAGCACCGTACGGGTAGGAGTGAACACTGAAGCTTTCTTT CASTVRVGVNTEAFF
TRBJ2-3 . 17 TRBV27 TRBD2 TGTGCCAGCAGTTCCCGTCTAGCGGGACTGAGCACAGATACGCAGTATTTT CASSSRLAGLSTDTQYF
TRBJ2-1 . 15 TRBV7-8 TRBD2 TGTGCCAGCAGCTTAGTTAGCGGGGGCTACAATGAGCAGTTCTTC CASSLVSGGYNEQFF
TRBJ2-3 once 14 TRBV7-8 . TGTGCCAGCAGCTTAGTATCAGGGGAAGATACGCAGTATTTT CASSLVSGEDTQYF
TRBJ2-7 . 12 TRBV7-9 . TGTGCCTCTCGGACCGGGGCTCACGAGCAGTACTTC CASRTGAHEQYF
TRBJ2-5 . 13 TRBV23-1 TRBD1 TGCGCCAGTCTCGGACAGGGCGGGGAGACCCAGTACTTC CASLGQGGETQYF
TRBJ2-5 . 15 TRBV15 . TGTGCCACCAGCAGAGAAGGTTCAAGACAAGAGACCCAGTACTTC CATSREGSRQETQYF
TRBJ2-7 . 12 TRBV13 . TGTGCCAGCAGCTTATTAGGGGGCGAGCAGTACTTC CASSLLGGEQYF
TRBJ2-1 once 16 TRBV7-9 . TGTGCCAGCAGCTTAGGAGGGGCGATTTCCTACAATGAGCAGTTCTTC CASSLGGAISYNEQFF
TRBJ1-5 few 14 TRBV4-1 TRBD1 TGCGCCAGCAGCCTACAGGGGCGAGGGGAGCCCCAGCATTTT CASSLQGRGEPQHF
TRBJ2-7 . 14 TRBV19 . TGTGCCAGTAGTATTTTAAGTGGGGGCTACGAGCAGTACTTC CASSILSGGYEQYF
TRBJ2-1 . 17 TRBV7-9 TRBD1 TGTGCCAGCAGCCCCTTCTTTTTGGGACAGACTTACAATGAGCAGTTCTTC CASSPFFLGQTYNEQFF
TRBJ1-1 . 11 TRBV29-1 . TGCAGCGTTGAAGACGACACTGAAGCTTTCTTT CSVEDDTEAFF
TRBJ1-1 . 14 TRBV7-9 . TGTGCCAGCAGCTCCCCGGACAGGAACACTGAAGCTTTCTTT CASSSPDRNTEAFF
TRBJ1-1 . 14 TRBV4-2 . TGTGCCAGCAGCCAAGATAGGAGAGGAACTGAAGCTTTCTTT CASSQDRRGTEAFF
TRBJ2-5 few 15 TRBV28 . TGTGCCAGCAGTTTAAATCGGGGGCCTGTGGAGACCCAGTACTTC CASSLNRGPVETQYF
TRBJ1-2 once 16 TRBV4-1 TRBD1 TGCGCCAGCAGCTCACCTGGGGGGACAGGGAACTATGGCTACACCTTC CASSSPGGTGNYGYTF
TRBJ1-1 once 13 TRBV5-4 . TGTGCCAGCAGCTTGGATCCAGGGACTGAAGCTTTCTTT CASSLDPGTEAFF
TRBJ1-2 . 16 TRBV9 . TGTGCCAGCAGCGTAGAGGGGACGGATCGGGGAGAGGGCTACACCTTC CASSVEGTDRGEGYTF
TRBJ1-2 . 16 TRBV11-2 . TGTGCCAGCAGCTTAACAAACGAACAGGCTAACTATGGCTACACCTTC CASSLTNEQANYGYTF
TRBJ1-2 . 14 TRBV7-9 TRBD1 TGTGCCAGCAGCGCAGACAGGGGCCATTATGGCTACACCTTC CASSADRGHYGYTF
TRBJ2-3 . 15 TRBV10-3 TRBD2 TGTGCCATCAAGAACCTAGCGGGAGAAGGAGATACGCAGTATTTT CAIKNLAGEGDTQYF
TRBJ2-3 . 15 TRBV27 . TGTGCCAGCAGTCCCTACCAAGGGAGGACAGATACGCAGTATTTT CASSPYQGRTDTQYF
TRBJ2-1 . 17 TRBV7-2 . TGTGCCAGCAGCTTAGGTATCTCTCTCGGGAGCTACAATGAGCAGTTCTTC CASSLGISLGSYNEQFF
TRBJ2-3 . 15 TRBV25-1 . TGTGCCAGCAGTGAACCCCGGACGCGCACAGATACGCAGTATTTT CASSEPRTRTDTQYF
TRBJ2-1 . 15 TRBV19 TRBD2 TGTGCCAGTAGTGAGGGGCTAGCGGGTCCCAATGAGCAGTTCTTC CASSEGLAGPNEQFF
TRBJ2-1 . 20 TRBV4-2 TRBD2 TGTGCCAGCAGCCACCTCACTGGTAGCGGGAGGGACAGCTCCTACAATGAGCAGTTCTTC CASSHLTGSGRDSSYNEQFF
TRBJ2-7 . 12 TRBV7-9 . TGTGCCAGCAGCGAACAGGGCTACGAGCAGTACTTC CASSEQGYEQYF
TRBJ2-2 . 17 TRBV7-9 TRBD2 TGTGCCAGCAGCTCTGGGGGGACTAGCGGTAATGCCGGGGAGCTGTTTTTT CASSSGGTSGNAGELFF
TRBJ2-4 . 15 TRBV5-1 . TGCGCCAGCAGCTTGGTCTTCGTTTGGAAAAACATTCAGTACTTC CASSLVFVWKNIQYF
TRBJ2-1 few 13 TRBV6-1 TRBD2 TGTGCCAGCACGGGCGGGGGTTACAATGAGCAGTTCTTC CASTGGGYNEQFF
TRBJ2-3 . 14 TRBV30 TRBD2 TGTGCCTGGAGTGGACTAGCGGGAGCAGATACGCAGTATTTT CAWSGLAGADTQYF
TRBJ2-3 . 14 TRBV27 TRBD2 TGTGCCAGCAAAACGGGGGGAGTGGCAGATACGCAGTATTTT CASKTGGVADTQYF
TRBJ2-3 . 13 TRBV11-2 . TGTGCCAGCAGCTTAGGGGGGGTGGATACGCAGTATTTT CASSLGGVDTQYF
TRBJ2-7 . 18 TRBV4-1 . TGCGCCAGCAGCCAAGATCTTATGGCCGGACAGATCCTTTACGAGCAGTACTTC CASSQDLMAGQILYEQYF
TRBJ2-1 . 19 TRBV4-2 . TGTGCCAGCAGCCAAGTCCCTTATCGGGAGCTGGGGGAGTACAATGAGCAGTTCTTC CASSQVPYRELGEYNEQFF
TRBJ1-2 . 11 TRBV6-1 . TGTGCCAGCGAAGGGGAAGATGGCTACACCTTC CASEGEDGYTF
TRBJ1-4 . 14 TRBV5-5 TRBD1 TGTGCCAGCAGCTTTGGGACAGTGAATGAAAAACTGTTTTTT CASSFGTVNEKLFF
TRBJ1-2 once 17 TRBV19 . TGTGCCAGTCTCAACCTTAAGCTCCCACTTGGTGACTATGGCTACACCTTC CASLNLKLPLGDYGYTF
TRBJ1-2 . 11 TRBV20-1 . TGCAGTGCTGCCTTAGGCGATGGCTACACCTTC CSAALGDGYTF
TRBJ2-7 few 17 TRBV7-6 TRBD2 TGTGCCAGCAGCTTAGGGGCGGGAGACATGGGCTCCTACGAGCAGTACTTC CASSLGAGDMGSYEQYF
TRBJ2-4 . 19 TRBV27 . TGTGCCAGCAGTTTATCAGGGATCAGGGCAATGTCGGCCAAAAACATTCAGTACTTC CASSLSGIRAMSAKNIQYF
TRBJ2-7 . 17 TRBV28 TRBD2 TGTGCCAGCAGTGCCCCGGGACTAGCGGGATGGGACTACGAGCAGTACTTC CASSAPGLAGWDYEQYF
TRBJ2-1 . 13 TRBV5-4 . TGTGCCAGCAGCTTAGGGGACTTTTATGAGCAGTTCTTC CASSLGDFYEQFF
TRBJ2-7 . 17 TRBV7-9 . TGTGCCAGCAGCTTAGAAAGGGATACTCCCATTCCCTACGAGCAGTACTTC CASSLERDTPIPYEQYF
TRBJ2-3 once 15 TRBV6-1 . TGTGCCAGCAGTTTGGGGAGGCGGACCACAGATACGCAGTATTTT CASSLGRRTTDTQYF
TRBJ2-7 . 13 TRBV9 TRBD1 TGTGCCAGCAGCGGGAAGACAGGGTCCGAGCAGTACTTC CASSGKTGSEQYF
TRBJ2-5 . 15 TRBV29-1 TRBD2 TGCAGCGTTGGAGCACGGGGGGTGCCGGAAGAGACCCAGTACTTC CSVGARGVPEETQYF
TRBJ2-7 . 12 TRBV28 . TGTGCCAGCAGTTTATCAGGGGACGAGCAGTACTTC CASSLSGDEQYF